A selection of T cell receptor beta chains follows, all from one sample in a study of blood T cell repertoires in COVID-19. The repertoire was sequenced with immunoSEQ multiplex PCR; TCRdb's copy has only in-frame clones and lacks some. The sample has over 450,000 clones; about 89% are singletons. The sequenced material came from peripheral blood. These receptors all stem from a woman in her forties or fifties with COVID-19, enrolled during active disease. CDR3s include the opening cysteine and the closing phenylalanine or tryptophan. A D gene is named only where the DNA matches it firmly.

cdr3_aa: CASSLKRPRSGGNYEQFF; v_call: TRBV7-3; d_call: TRBD2; j_call: TRBJ2-1
cdr3_aa: CAIGTGTPSGNEQFF; v_call: TRBV10-3; d_call: -; j_call: TRBJ2-1
cdr3_aa: CASTSNNEQFF; v_call: TRBV5-1; d_call: -; j_call: TRBJ2-1
cdr3_aa: CASSILASGGNNEQFF; v_call: TRBV19; d_call: TRBD2; j_call: TRBJ2-1
cdr3_aa: CASSPHSGGQGPSQAGYTF; v_call: TRBV7-8; d_call: TRBD1; j_call: TRBJ1-2
cdr3_aa: CASSDSRGGAINEQFF; v_call: TRBV6-4; d_call: -; j_call: TRBJ2-1
cdr3_aa: CASRLTGTGVYEQYF; v_call: TRBV6-5; d_call: TRBD1; j_call: TRBJ2-7
cdr3_aa: CASSEQGVRGYTF; v_call: TRBV2; d_call: -; j_call: TRBJ1-2
cdr3_aa: CASSPGQDTYEQYF; v_call: TRBV18; d_call: TRBD1; j_call: TRBJ2-7
cdr3_aa: CASSFRGQPQHF; v_call: TRBV27; d_call: -; j_call: TRBJ1-5
cdr3_aa: CASSLIDYATNEKLFF; v_call: TRBV28; d_call: -; j_call: TRBJ1-4
cdr3_aa: CASSFSSGANVLTF; v_call: TRBV27; d_call: -; j_call: TRBJ2-6
cdr3_aa: CSASQGEQFF; v_call: TRBV20-1; d_call: -; j_call: TRBJ2-1
cdr3_aa: CASSVGGTDSGNTIYF; v_call: TRBV9; d_call: TRBD1; j_call: TRBJ1-3
cdr3_aa: CASSLGLGEEWDTQYF; v_call: TRBV7-6; d_call: -; j_call: TRBJ2-3
cdr3_aa: CASSPRSGLITDTQYF; v_call: TRBV9; d_call: -; j_call: TRBJ2-3
cdr3_aa: CSVPGQGSRGYTF; v_call: TRBV29-1; d_call: TRBD1; j_call: TRBJ1-2
cdr3_aa: CASSLYGGEDYGYTF; v_call: TRBV7-9; d_call: -; j_call: TRBJ1-2
cdr3_aa: CASSKEGTGIGGYTF; v_call: TRBV21-1; d_call: -; j_call: TRBJ1-2
cdr3_aa: CASSKPTGRNTEAFF; v_call: TRBV6-5; d_call: TRBD1; j_call: TRBJ1-1
cdr3_aa: CASKGAVNQPQHF; v_call: TRBV28; d_call: -; j_call: TRBJ1-5
cdr3_aa: CASSIVGGVQPNTEAFF; v_call: TRBV19; d_call: -; j_call: TRBJ1-1
cdr3_aa: CASSLETSGGPIAGEQFF; v_call: TRBV11-2; d_call: TRBD2; j_call: TRBJ2-1
cdr3_aa: CASSLGQGSSYNEQFF; v_call: TRBV5-1; d_call: TRBD1; j_call: TRBJ2-1
cdr3_aa: CASSQGTGNYGYTF; v_call: TRBV3-1/TRBV3-2; d_call: TRBD1; j_call: TRBJ1-2
cdr3_aa: CASSQAEGLGEAFF; v_call: TRBV3-1/TRBV3-2; d_call: -; j_call: TRBJ1-1
cdr3_aa: CASIWGENTEAFF; v_call: TRBV28; d_call: -; j_call: TRBJ1-1
cdr3_aa: CASSPRTVYGDGYTF; v_call: TRBV5-1; d_call: -; j_call: TRBJ1-2
cdr3_aa: CASSQDPGGTYEQYF; v_call: TRBV3-1/TRBV3-2; d_call: TRBD1; j_call: TRBJ2-7
cdr3_aa: CASSGTGKDTEAFF; v_call: TRBV19; d_call: TRBD1; j_call: TRBJ1-1
cdr3_aa: CASSPRGRGQDGELFF; v_call: TRBV5-5; d_call: TRBD2; j_call: TRBJ2-2
cdr3_aa: CASRPGQGANNEQYF; v_call: TRBV4-2; d_call: TRBD1; j_call: TRBJ2-7
cdr3_aa: CASSLGTADQPQHF; v_call: TRBV5-1; d_call: TRBD1; j_call: TRBJ1-5
cdr3_aa: CATSGQKFYGYTF; v_call: TRBV24-1; d_call: -; j_call: TRBJ1-2
cdr3_aa: CASSVGGGAASEQFF; v_call: TRBV9; d_call: TRBD2; j_call: TRBJ2-1
cdr3_aa: CASSLGRQGTYEQYF; v_call: TRBV5-4; d_call: -; j_call: TRBJ2-7
cdr3_aa: CSVVGSDSKGAFF; v_call: TRBV29-1; d_call: -; j_call: TRBJ1-1
cdr3_aa: CASSPRLAGDVEETQYF; v_call: TRBV18; d_call: TRBD2; j_call: TRBJ2-5
cdr3_aa: CASSQGQDYEQYF; v_call: TRBV11-1; d_call: TRBD1; j_call: TRBJ2-7
cdr3_aa: CASSQVEAGDTEAFF; v_call: TRBV4-1; d_call: -; j_call: TRBJ1-1
cdr3_aa: CASSPRTGGFLGYTF; v_call: TRBV6-5; d_call: TRBD1; j_call: TRBJ1-2
cdr3_aa: CASSVVGGYYNEQFF; v_call: TRBV9; d_call: -; j_call: TRBJ2-1
cdr3_aa: CASISGGGSAGTEAFF; v_call: TRBV21-1; d_call: -; j_call: TRBJ1-1
cdr3_aa: CASSLEGGATEAFF; v_call: TRBV11-2; d_call: -; j_call: TRBJ1-1
cdr3_aa: CASSWNRDEGYTF; v_call: TRBV6-5; d_call: -; j_call: TRBJ1-2
cdr3_aa: CASSLGEAYEQYF; v_call: TRBV5-5; d_call: -; j_call: TRBJ2-7
cdr3_aa: CASSSRQGYEQYF; v_call: TRBV12-3/TRBV12-4; d_call: TRBD1; j_call: TRBJ2-7
cdr3_aa: CASSPGQGRTIYF; v_call: TRBV11-2; d_call: -; j_call: TRBJ1-3
cdr3_aa: CASSSRRTATNSPLHF; v_call: TRBV6-2/TRBV6-3; d_call: -; j_call: TRBJ1-6
cdr3_aa: CASSQVVNTGELFF; v_call: TRBV3-1/TRBV3-2; d_call: -; j_call: TRBJ2-2
cdr3_aa: CASSAHMDTEAFF; v_call: TRBV9; d_call: -; j_call: TRBJ1-1
cdr3_aa: CASSPQGASLYEQYF; v_call: TRBV18; d_call: TRBD1; j_call: TRBJ2-7
cdr3_aa: CASSQAAGIYGYTF; v_call: TRBV3-1/TRBV3-2; d_call: -; j_call: TRBJ1-2
cdr3_aa: CSVYEGNTIYF; v_call: TRBV29-1; d_call: -; j_call: TRBJ1-3
cdr3_aa: CASSPITGYTEAFF; v_call: TRBV19; d_call: -; j_call: TRBJ1-1
cdr3_aa: CASSPGTSGTEGYNEQFF; v_call: TRBV7-3; d_call: TRBD2; j_call: TRBJ2-1
cdr3_aa: CASRTSGGAKTQYF; v_call: TRBV6-5; d_call: TRBD2; j_call: TRBJ2-5
cdr3_aa: CASSSRTSKLFF; v_call: TRBV11-1; d_call: -; j_call: TRBJ1-4